These T cell receptor beta chains were read from a single sample in a study of T cell repertoires in cytomegalovirus infection. TCRdb re-derived calls from the reads in MiXCR, one entry per CDR3 protein. The table lists approximately 100,000 distinct CDR3 sequences, about 40% of them singletons. Their specific antigens are unknown. This material consisted of CD8+ T cells from cultured PBMCs, taken from culture after CMV antigen stimulation. All receptors come from a human donor in good health (CMV status not recorded). Some clones in this sample may be carry-over from other donors' samples. CDR3s include the opening cysteine and the closing phenylalanine or tryptophan. A D gene is named only where the DNA matches it firmly. The size field is filled for only some rows; it gives once, few, many or a size class.

V gene	clone size	D gene	J gene	CDR3 protein	CDR3 DNA
TRBV27	.	.	TRBJ2-6	CASSSFGANVLTF	TGTGCCAGCAGCTCCTTTGGGGCCAACGTCCTGACTTTC
TRBV12-3/TRBV12-4	few	TRBD1	TRBJ1-5	CASTLGEGAHSNQPQHF	TGTGCCAGCACCCTCGGGGAGGGGGCGCATAGCAATCAGCCCCAGCATTTT
TRBV7-2	.	.	TRBJ2-7	CASSFGLTAYEQYF	TGTGCCAGCAGCTTCGGACTAACAGCCTACGAGCAGTACTTC
TRBV7-9	few	.	TRBJ2-6	CASSPTDGANVLTF	TGTGCCAGCAGCCCGACAGATGGGGCCAACGTCCTGACTTTC
TRBV6-1	.	TRBD2	TRBJ2-1	CASSEEGLAGYRYNEQFF	TGTGCCAGCAGTGAAGAAGGACTAGCGGGGTACCGTTACAATGAGCAGTTCTTC
TRBV5-1	.	.	TRBJ2-2	CASPGDTGELFF	TGCGCCAGCCCTGGGGACACCGGGGAGCTGTTTTTT
TRBV7-2	many	.	TRBJ1-2	CASSLNQGGNYGYTF	TGTGCCAGCAGCTTAAATCAGGGCGGTAACTATGGCTACACCTTC
TRBV6-6	few	TRBD1	TRBJ2-7	CASSYDGTGLEQYF	TGTGCCAGCAGTTACGATGGGACAGGGCTTGAGCAGTACTTC
TRBV27	.	.	TRBJ2-1	CASSLSLREQFF	TGTGCCAGCAGTTTATCCCTGAGGGAGCAGTTCTTC
TRBV5-4	.	TRBD1	TRBJ2-7	CASSSRDRGAYEQYF	TGTGCCAGCAGCTCCCGTGACAGGGGTGCCTACGAGCAGTACTTC
TRBV7-9	many	.	TRBJ2-5	CASSALVSPEGETQYF	TGTGCCAGCAGCGCCCTAGTGTCCCCTGAGGGGGAGACCCAGTACTTC
TRBV12-3/TRBV12-4	few	.	TRBJ2-1	CASSLTQNEQFF	TGTGCCAGCAGTTTAACTCAAAATGAGCAGTTCTTC
TRBV6-8	.	.	TRBJ2-1	CASSYSSGNNEQFF	TGTGCCAGCAGTTACTCTAGCGGAAACAATGAGCAGTTCTTC
TRBV6-5	.	.	TRBJ1-1	CASSYDAGANAEAFF	TGTGCCAGCAGTTACGATGCAGGGGCGAACGCTGAAGCTTTCTTT
TRBV7-9	many	.	TRBJ1-5	CASSLDVNQPQHF	TGTGCCAGCAGCTTAGATGTCAATCAGCCCCAGCATTTT
TRBV7-8	.	.	TRBJ2-7	CASSHISYEQYF	TGTGCCAGCAGCCACATATCCTACGAGCAGTACTTC
TRBV10-3	.	TRBD1	TRBJ1-1	CAIRGQRNTEAFF	TGTGCCATCAGGGGACAGCGGAACACTGAAGCTTTCTTT
TRBV10-3	.	TRBD2	TRBJ2-3	CAISESRGLAGSTDTQYF	TGTGCCATCAGTGAGTCGAGGGGACTAGCGGGGAGCACAGATACGCAGTATTTT
TRBV15	.	TRBD1	TRBJ2-7	CATSRDRSYEQYF	TGTGCCACCAGCAGGGACAGGAGCTACGAGCAGTACTTC
TRBV12-5	few	.	TRBJ1-1	CASGRGGTEAFF	TGTGCTAGTGGACGAGGGGGCACTGAAGCTTTCTTT
TRBV30	.	TRBD2	TRBJ2-1	CAWTRLSGGWDEQFF	TGTGCCTGGACTCGGCTTAGCGGGGGGTGGGATGAGCAGTTCTTC
TRBV27	many	TRBD1	TRBJ1-5	CASSLSGTGEQPQHF	TGTGCCAGCAGTTTATCGGGGACAGGGGAACAGCCCCAGCATTTT
TRBV4-1	.	.	TRBJ2-7	CASSFQVLSYEQYF	TGCGCCAGCAGCTTTCAGGTTCTATCCTACGAGCAGTACTTC
TRBV7-6	few	.	TRBJ2-7	CASSLGAGSYEQYF	TGTGCCAGCAGCCTAGGGGCGGGCTCCTACGAGCAGTACTTC
TRBV7-6	few	TRBD1	TRBJ2-5	CASSPGTGGETQYF	TGTGCCAGCAGCCCTGGGACAGGCGGAGAGACCCAGTACTTC
TRBV7-8	few	TRBD2	TRBJ2-1	CASSTQWLAGVNNEQFF	TGTGCCAGCAGCACCCAATGGTTAGCGGGGGTCAACAATGAGCAGTTCTTC
TRBV5-1	.	.	TRBJ1-5	CASSLDGTNYSNQPQHF	TGCGCCAGCAGCTTGGACGGGACAAACTATAGCAATCAGCCCCAGCATTTT
TRBV7-3	few	.	TRBJ2-1	CASSRVGGEQFF	TGTGCCAGCAGCCGTGTCGGGGGTGAGCAGTTCTTC
TRBV12-3/TRBV12-4	.	.	TRBJ2-7	CASSYPGTAYEQYF	TGTGCCAGCAGTTATCCTGGGACCGCCTACGAGCAGTACTTC
TRBV12-3/TRBV12-4	.	.	TRBJ2-3	CASSWRDPTDTQYF	TGTGCCAGCAGTTGGAGGGACCCCACAGATACGCAGTATTTT
TRBV7-8	many	.	TRBJ2-7	CASSLQQGHSYEQYF	TGTGCCAGCAGCTTACAACAGGGTCATTCCTACGAGCAGTACTTC
TRBV6-2/TRBV6-3	.	TRBD1	TRBJ1-5	CASSHEDRGQNNQPQHF	TGTGCCAGCAGCCACGAAGATAGGGGGCAGAACAATCAGCCCCAGCATTTT
TRBV7-9	few	TRBD1	TRBJ2-7	CASSLLGDPGQTISYEQYF	TGTGCCAGCAGCTTATTAGGAGATCCGGGACAGACGATCTCCTACGAGCAGTACTTC
TRBV6-5	few	.	TRBJ2-3	CASSYSGGQGTQYF	TGTGCCAGCAGTTACTCTGGCGGCCAGGGTACGCAGTATTTT
TRBV2	.	.	TRBJ1-6	CASSPDGVRSPLHF	TGTGCCAGCAGTCCGGACGGGGTAAGGTCACCCCTCCACTTT
TRBV4-1	.	.	TRBJ2-3	CASSHGHWYTQYF	TGCGCCAGCAGCCATGGACATTGGTATACGCAGTATTTT
TRBV2	once	.	TRBJ2-1	CASSDTSTPNNEQFF	TGTGCCAGCAGTGATACCAGTACCCCGAACAATGAGCAGTTCTTC
TRBV7-8	few	.	TRBJ2-2	CASSLEQGRTNTGELFF	TGTGCCAGCAGCTTAGAACAGGGTAGGACGAACACCGGGGAGCTGTTTTTT
TRBV2	.	TRBD1	TRBJ1-2	CASSADVRGYGYTF	TGTGCCAGCAGTGCGGATGTCAGGGGGTATGGCTACACCTTC
TRBV12-3/TRBV12-4	.	TRBD2	TRBJ2-2	CASSRGVGELFF	TGTGCCAGCAGTCGGGGGGTCGGGGAGCTGTTTTTT
TRBV14	.	.	TRBJ2-7	CASSQDWDYEQYF	TGTGCCAGCAGCCAAGATTGGGACTACGAGCAGTACTTC
TRBV7-8	.	TRBD2	TRBJ2-1	CASSLVAGGVDEQFF	TGTGCCAGCAGCTTAGTAGCGGGGGGCGTAGATGAGCAGTTCTTC
TRBV15	few	.	TRBJ2-1	CATNPTGPTTNEQFF	TGTGCCACCAACCCTACAGGGCCAACTACCAATGAGCAGTTCTTC
TRBV11-2	.	.	TRBJ1-2	CASSLVSGDYGYTF	TGTGCCAGCAGCTTAGTATCCGGTGACTATGGCTACACCTTC
TRBV28	.	TRBD1	TRBJ1-6	CASTPMGQNVNSPLHF	TGTGCCAGCACTCCGATGGGACAGAACGTTAATTCACCCCTCCACTTT
TRBV24-1	.	.	TRBJ2-7	CATSTSPRAARGCYEQYF	TGTGCCACCAGTACCTCACCACGTGCGGCCCGAGGTTGCTACGAGCAGTACTTC
TRBV19	.	.	TRBJ2-2	CASSGTAGNTGELFF	TGTGCCAGTAGCGGGACAGCGGGGAACACCGGGGAGCTGTTTTTT
TRBV4-1	.	.	TRBJ2-7	CASSRGDTEQYF	TGCGCCAGCAGCCGGGGGGACACCGAGCAGTACTTC
TRBV3-1	few	.	TRBJ2-2	CASSQDRASGYPATGELFF	TGTGCCAGCAGCCAAGATCGGGCTAGTGGGTATCCAGCCACCGGGGAGCTGTTTTTT